The 14 T cell receptor beta chains listed next were all sequenced from one sample in a study of regulatory T cells in long-lasting Graves disease. Time point indicated: persistent/refractory GD, antithyroid drugs over 5 years with positive TRAb. PBMCs provided the RNA from which the TCR library was made. The TCR beta library used iRepertoire HTBI primers with Arm-PCR amplification of CDR3. TCRdb redid the calling of the multiplex PCR reads with MiXCR, one entry per CDR3 protein. The sample lists about 460,000 distinct CDR3 sequences; under 25% were seen once. The sequenced sample was peripheral blood mononuclear cells (PBMCs), obtained when the disease was refractory, from a patient treated with antithyroid drugs. The receptors were gathered from a female donor with Graves disease.

This clonotype was counted only a few times. The chain couples TRBV14 to TRBJ1-5; 10 bases line up with TRBD1. The CDR3 has 16 amino acids. Germline lookup yields CDR1 SGHDN and CDR2 FVKESK. Trimming removed 4 bases from V and 6 bases from J; junction bases left unmatched: 9. CDR3 bases: TGTGCCAGCAGCCGACCGGGACAGGGGTTGAGTCAGCCCCAGCATTTT. It codes for CASSRPGQGLSQPQHF.

The chain recombines TRBV9 with TRBJ1-2, with D possibly being TRBD1 (5 bases). Germline assignment: CDR1 SGDLS and CDR2 YYNGEE. The CDR3 sequence is 14 residues long. Trimming shortened V by 4 bases and J by 8 bases, and 18 bases separated the two germline ends. The CDR3 bases are TGTGCCAGCAGCCCACGCAGGGCGCCGGGGGGCTACACCTTC. Its translation: CASSPRRAPGGYTF.

This clonotype was counted a few times. This chain connects TRBV20-1 to TRBJ1-2, with D perhaps TRBD1 (6 bases). Trimming pared 5 bases from V and 7 bases from J, leaving 23 bases between. Germline CDR1 reads DFQATT; CDR2 reads SNEGSKA (reference sequence). This CDR3 is 15 amino acids long. The CDR3 loop reads CSASLESSGDTGYTF. CDR3 sequence (DNA): TGCAGTGCTTCTCTAGAGTCCTCAGGGGATACTGGCTACACCTTC.

As concerns this clonotype: A much larger clone is a single base away; this may be a read error. This chain links TRBV7-2 with TRBJ1-5, with D possibly being TRBD1 (5 bases). The germline CDR1 and CDR2 sequences are SGHTA and FQGNSA. V gave up 4 bases and J gave up 2 bases, with 9 bases separating them. The CDR3 consists of 14 residues. The CDR3 sequence is CASSSGARNQPQHF. In DNA form, the CDR3 reads TGTGCCAGCAGCTCCGGGGCGCGCAATCAGCCCCAGCATTTT.

In its sample, this clonotype was seen many times. The chain recombines TRBV6-1 with TRBJ2-7, with unresolved D. Germline V gene data show CDR1 as MNHNS and CDR2 as SASEGT. The V end was cut by 2 bases, the J end by 6 bases, with 5 bases between. The CDR3 totals 11 residues. Here the CDR3 reads CASSEQVEQYF. The CDR3 DNA is TGTGCCAGCAGTGAACAGGTCGAGCAGTACTTC.

This rearrangement joins TRBV29-1 to TRBJ2-2; the D is unclear. Germline V lookup: CDR1 SQVTM, CDR2 ANQGSEA. Trimming took 6 bases from V and 1 from J, leaving 12 bases between them. The CDR3 has 14 residues. Written as DNA, the CDR3 is TGCAGCGTGCCCCCCGACGGGAACACCGGGGAGCTGTTTTTT. Translating it yields CSVPPDGNTGELFF.

The chain links TRBV5-6 to TRBJ1-2; D not resolved. The CDR3 is 13 residues long. V was pared by 1 base and J by 7 bases, with 11 bases between. In germline, CDR1 is SGHDT, CDR2 YYEEEE. In nucleotides, the CDR3 is TGTGCCAGCAGCTTGATGGCAGGTCTTGGCTACACCTTC. It yields the protein CASSLMAGLGYTF.

The chain is built from TRBV30 and TRBJ2-3; tentatively, D is TRBD2 (5 bases). V was clipped by 1 base and J by 4 bases, with 15 bases between them. CDR1 and CDR2 from the germline V gene are GTSNPN and SVGIG (reference sequence). This CDR3 contains 15 residues. This CDR3 reads CAWSDSADWADTQYF. CDR3 DNA: TGTGCCTGGAGTGATTCAGCGGATTGGGCAGATACGCAGTATTTT.

This clonotype was found a few times. The chain has TRBV20-1 and TRBJ1-2, with D perhaps TRBD1 (5 bases). The CDR3 is 14 residues long. The germline CDR1 and CDR2 sequences are DFQATT and SNEGSKA (reference sequence). V gave up 3 bases and J gave up 2 bases, with 13 bases separating them. The CDR3 DNA is TGCAGTGCTAGCGTGGGGGGTCGGAACTATGGCTACACCTTC. Its translation: CSASVGGRNYGYTF.

V and J are TRBV20-1 and TRBJ2-5; D remains unclear. The CDR3 is 13 amino acids. Between the trimmed V and J ends, which lost 1 base and 5 bases, there was a span of 11 bases. Per the germline V gene, CDR1 is DFQATT and CDR2 is SNEGSKA (reference sequence). As DNA, the CDR3 is TGCAGTGCTAGAGTCTCAACCTTGGAGACCCAGTACTTC. It yields the protein CSARVSTLETQYF.

The CDR3 nucleotides read TGTGCCAGCGGGACAGGACAGATAAACACTGAAGCTTTCTTT. Protein product: CASGTGQINTEAFF. The chain has TRBV9 and TRBJ1-1, with 8 bases that match TRBD1. The J segment lost 2 bases and the V segment lost 7 bases, leaving 7 bases of the junction unmatched. The CDR3 spans 14 residues. Germline assignment: CDR1 SGDLS and CDR2 YYNGEE. Full variable domain (remainder filled in from reference TRBV9 and TRBJ1-1): DSGVTQTPKHLITATGQRVTLRCSPRSGDLSVYWYQQSLDQGLQFLIQYYNGEERAKGNILERFSAQQFPDLHSELNLSSLELGDSALYFCASGTGQINTEAFFGQGTRLTVV.

On this clonotype: A read error may be the cause here, since a much bigger clone is one base away. The CDR3 protein is CASSIPDRNPPLHF. In nucleotides, the CDR3 is TGTGCCAGCAGTATCCCGGACAGAAATCCACCCCTCCACTTT. V and J are TRBV28 and TRBJ1-6; possibly TRBD1 for D (6 bases). V was shortened by 5 bases and J by 11 bases, with 16 bases between the two germline ends. The CDR3 is 14 residues long. CDR1 and CDR2 (germline): MDHEN, SYDVKM.

This chain uses TRBV30 with TRBJ1-2; D not resolved. Trimming removed 4 bases at V and 0 bases at J, with 12 bases between. This CDR3 spans 14 amino acids. Germline V CDR1 and CDR2: GTSNPN, SVGIG (reference sequence). The CDR3 bases are TGTGCCTGGAAGTCCCCCCACGCTAACTATGGCTACACCTTC. This codes for CAWKSPHANYGYTF. Variable domain in full (rest from reference TRBV30 and TRBJ1-2): SQTIHQWPATLVQPVGSPLSLECTVEGTSNPNLYWYRQAAGRGLQLLFYSVGIGQISSEVPQNLSASRPQDRQFILSSKKLLLSDSGFYLCAWKSPHANYGYTFGSGTRLTVV.

This clonotype was seen many times. The rearrangement uses TRBV20-1 and TRBJ2-5; TRBD2 is a possible D gene (6 bases). V was cut by 5 bases and J by 1 base, with 17 bases left in between. The CDR3 has 15 residues. Per the germline V gene, CDR1 is DFQATT and CDR2 is SNEGSKA (reference sequence). CDR3 in amino acids: CSAQHPGLIQETQYF. As DNA, the CDR3 is TGCAGTGCTCAACACCCGGGACTCATCCAAGAGACCCAGTACTTC.